The rows below give T cell receptor beta chains drawn from one sample of a study of shared clonotypes between healthy human individuals. The method was immunoSEQ multiplex PCR; TCRdb's version includes in-frame clones alone and lacks a portion of them. The table records over 2 million clones, around 93% of them present only once. Sequencing was done on a sample of naive CD4+ T cells from PBMCs. These receptors all stem from a man aged 18 to 29 in good health. Some clones in this sample may be carry-over from other donors' samples. Each CDR3 is given with its conserved first and last residue. D genes are given only for firm matches. Expanded clones are given a class, and other clones once, few, many or no size at all.

CDR3nt: TGTGCCAGCAGCCCGAAACCTCTTTGGGGACAGGGGAATTACGAGCAGTACTTC; CDR3aa: CASSPKPLWGQGNYEQYF; d_gene: TRBD1; j_gene: TRBJ2-7; abundance: NA; v_gene: TRBV7-8; len: 18
CDR3nt: TGCGCCAGCAGCCCCTCATGGGCAGGGTTAATAACCTACGAGCAGTACTTC; CDR3aa: CASSPSWAGLITYEQYF; d_gene: NA; j_gene: TRBJ2-7; abundance: NA; v_gene: TRBV4-1; len: 17
CDR3nt: TGCGCCAGCAGCCAGTCTGTCCAAGAGACCCAGTACTTC; CDR3aa: CASSQSVQETQYF; d_gene: NA; j_gene: TRBJ2-5; abundance: once; v_gene: TRBV5-1; len: 13
CDR3nt: TGTGCCAGCAGCCAAGGCCCCAGGGGGCTCACTGAAGCTTTCTTT; CDR3aa: CASSQGPRGLTEAFF; d_gene: TRBD1; j_gene: TRBJ1-1; abundance: NA; v_gene: TRBV14; len: 15
CDR3nt: TGCGCCAGCAGCTTGGATCCCGGATACTCCTACAATGAGCAGTTCTTC; CDR3aa: CASSLDPGYSYNEQFF; d_gene: NA; j_gene: TRBJ2-1; abundance: NA; v_gene: TRBV5-1; len: 16
CDR3nt: TGTGCCATCAGTGAGCGAGCGGGGGCAGGGCAGCCCCAGCATTTT; CDR3aa: CAISERAGAGQPQHF; d_gene: NA; j_gene: TRBJ1-5; abundance: NA; v_gene: TRBV10-3; len: 15
CDR3nt: TGCAGCGGTGGGGACAGCGATGAAAAACTGTTTTTT; CDR3aa: CSGGDSDEKLFF; d_gene: TRBD1; j_gene: TRBJ1-4; abundance: few; v_gene: TRBV29-1; len: 12
CDR3nt: TGTGCCAGCAGCCTACACAGGGGTATGAACACTGAAGCTTTCTTT; CDR3aa: CASSLHRGMNTEAFF; d_gene: TRBD1; j_gene: TRBJ1-1; abundance: NA; v_gene: TRBV7-3; len: 15
CDR3nt: TGTGCCAGCGGACTAGCGGGACTTCGGATCAATGAGCAGTTCTTC; CDR3aa: CASGLAGLRINEQFF; d_gene: TRBD2; j_gene: TRBJ2-1; abundance: NA; v_gene: TRBV6-1; len: 15
CDR3nt: TGTGCCAGCAGGACGACACAGGGTACCTCTGGAAACACCATATATTTT; CDR3aa: CASRTTQGTSGNTIYF; d_gene: NA; j_gene: TRBJ1-3; abundance: NA; v_gene: TRBV27; len: 16
CDR3nt: TGCAGCGTTGAAGGCGGGCCAGAAAATACAGATACGCAGTATTTT; CDR3aa: CSVEGGPENTDTQYF; d_gene: NA; j_gene: TRBJ2-3; abundance: NA; v_gene: TRBV29-1; len: 15
CDR3nt: TGCAGTGCTCCAAAGGGGGAGACCCAGTACTTC; CDR3aa: CSAPKGETQYF; d_gene: NA; j_gene: TRBJ2-5; abundance: NA; v_gene: TRBV20-1; len: 11
CDR3nt: TGTGCCAGCAGCCACCGGGACCAGCGGGCAGATACGCAGTATTTT; CDR3aa: CASSHRDQRADTQYF; d_gene: NA; j_gene: TRBJ2-3; abundance: once; v_gene: TRBV7-2; len: 15
CDR3nt: TGTGCCAGCAGGGGACTAGCGGGAGGAGGGGAGACCCAGTACTTC; CDR3aa: CASRGLAGGGETQYF; d_gene: TRBD2; j_gene: TRBJ2-5; abundance: NA; v_gene: TRBV5-6; len: 15
CDR3nt: TGTGCCAGCAGTGAGGTGCCAAGGAGCTATGGCTACACCTTC; CDR3aa: CASSEVPRSYGYTF; d_gene: NA; j_gene: TRBJ1-2; abundance: NA; v_gene: TRBV6-4; len: 14
CDR3nt: TGTGCCAGCAGCCCCACGACAGGGTACTATGGCTACACCTTC; CDR3aa: CASSPTTGYYGYTF; d_gene: TRBD1; j_gene: TRBJ1-2; abundance: NA; v_gene: TRBV7-9; len: 14
CDR3nt: TGCGCCAGCAGCTCCCTAGGGGTGCTGGGGGGGACTGAAGCTTTCTTT; CDR3aa: CASSSLGVLGGTEAFF; d_gene: NA; j_gene: TRBJ1-1; abundance: NA; v_gene: TRBV5-1; len: 16
CDR3nt: TGTGCCATCAATAGACTAGCGACCGACACCGGGGAGCTGTTTTTT; CDR3aa: CAINRLATDTGELFF; d_gene: TRBD2; j_gene: TRBJ2-2; abundance: NA; v_gene: TRBV10-3; len: 15
CDR3nt: TGTGCCAGCAGATTCATGTCTAGCGAGCAGTACTTC; CDR3aa: CASRFMSSEQYF; d_gene: NA; j_gene: TRBJ2-7; abundance: NA; v_gene: TRBV6-6; len: 12
CDR3nt: TGTGCCAGCAGTTTCACCAGGGGGAACACCGGGGAGCTGTTTTTT; CDR3aa: CASSFTRGNTGELFF; d_gene: NA; j_gene: TRBJ2-2; abundance: NA; v_gene: TRBV27; len: 15
CDR3nt: TGTGCCAGCACGGACAAGTACTACTCTGGGGCCAACGTCCTGACTTTC; CDR3aa: CASTDKYYSGANVLTF; d_gene: NA; j_gene: TRBJ2-6; abundance: NA; v_gene: TRBV7-9; len: 16
CDR3nt: TGCGCCAGCAGGGATGGGACAGGGGCCGATACGCAGTATTTT; CDR3aa: CASRDGTGADTQYF; d_gene: TRBD1; j_gene: TRBJ2-3; abundance: NA; v_gene: TRBV5-1; len: 14
CDR3nt: TGTGCCATCAGTGACCGTACAGAAATCCCCTACGAGCAGTACTTC; CDR3aa: CAISDRTEIPYEQYF; d_gene: NA; j_gene: TRBJ2-7; abundance: NA; v_gene: TRBV10-3; len: 15
CDR3nt: TGTGCCAGCACCCCCATAAGGGGTGGCACTGAAGCTTTCTTT; CDR3aa: CASTPIRGGTEAFF; d_gene: NA; j_gene: TRBJ1-1; abundance: NA; v_gene: TRBV25-1; len: 14
CDR3nt: TGTGCCAGTAGTATAGCAGGACAACTTAATGAAAAACTGTTTTTT; CDR3aa: CASSIAGQLNEKLFF; d_gene: NA; j_gene: TRBJ1-4; abundance: NA; v_gene: TRBV19; len: 15
CDR3nt: TGTGCCAGCAAAGGCAGGGCTGGAAACACCATATATTTT; CDR3aa: CASKGRAGNTIYF; d_gene: NA; j_gene: TRBJ1-3; abundance: NA; v_gene: TRBV28; len: 13
CDR3nt: TGTGCCAGCAGCTTAGCTAGGAGGGCAGGGGACTTGTACCAAGAGACCCAGTACTTC; CDR3aa: CASSLARRAGDLYQETQYF; d_gene: NA; j_gene: TRBJ2-5; abundance: NA; v_gene: TRBV7-2; len: 19
CDR3nt: TGCGCCAGCAGCCCGGACACCTTCTCTGGAAACACCATATATTTT; CDR3aa: CASSPDTFSGNTIYF; d_gene: NA; j_gene: TRBJ1-3; abundance: once; v_gene: TRBV5-1; len: 15
CDR3nt: TGTGCCAGCAGCTCGGACAGGGCCCTATACAATGAGCAGTTCTTC; CDR3aa: CASSSDRALYNEQFF; d_gene: TRBD1; j_gene: TRBJ2-1; abundance: NA; v_gene: TRBV7-8; len: 15
CDR3nt: TGTGCCAGCAGCGTAGCGGGGGGCTTCTACAATGAGCAGTTCTTC; CDR3aa: CASSVAGGFYNEQFF; d_gene: NA; j_gene: TRBJ2-1; abundance: NA; v_gene: TRBV9; len: 15
CDR3nt: TGTGCCAGCAGTGCCCGGGACAGGGTAATCTATTTCAACGAAAAACTGTTTTTT; CDR3aa: CASSARDRVIYFNEKLFF; d_gene: TRBD1; j_gene: TRBJ1-4; abundance: once; v_gene: TRBV6-1; len: 18
CDR3nt: TGTGCCAGCAGTCGTGATAAGGACGCCTACGAGCAGTACTTC; CDR3aa: CASSRDKDAYEQYF; d_gene: NA; j_gene: TRBJ2-7; abundance: once; v_gene: TRBV6-1; len: 14
CDR3nt: TGCGCCAGCAGCAGACAGGAAGTGAACACTGAAGCTTTCTTT; CDR3aa: CASSRQEVNTEAFF; d_gene: NA; j_gene: TRBJ1-1; abundance: NA; v_gene: TRBV5-1; len: 14
CDR3nt: TGTGCCAGTAGAAGACCGGACAGGGAAAGGGGTCAGCCCCAGCATTTT; CDR3aa: CASRRPDRERGQPQHF; d_gene: TRBD1; j_gene: TRBJ1-5; abundance: NA; v_gene: TRBV19; len: 16
CDR3nt: TGCGCCAGCAGCTTGAGGCCCCCTAATGAAAAACTGTTTTTT; CDR3aa: CASSLRPPNEKLFF; d_gene: NA; j_gene: TRBJ1-4; abundance: NA; v_gene: TRBV5-1; len: 14
CDR3nt: TGTGCCAGCAGTTTATCGATCGACATGGGGGATACGCAGTATTTT; CDR3aa: CASSLSIDMGDTQYF; d_gene: NA; j_gene: TRBJ2-3; abundance: NA; v_gene: TRBV27; len: 15
CDR3nt: TGTGCCAGTAGTATTGTCGAGGGACAGCCCCAGCATTTT; CDR3aa: CASSIVEGQPQHF; d_gene: NA; j_gene: TRBJ1-5; abundance: NA; v_gene: TRBV19; len: 13
CDR3nt: TGTGCCAGCAGCCCACTCCCTTGGGGTGGCTACACCTTC; CDR3aa: CASSPLPWGGYTF; d_gene: NA; j_gene: TRBJ1-2; abundance: NA; v_gene: TRBV9; len: 13
CDR3nt: TGTGCCAGCAGTTCCCCCGACAGGGTTGGAAACACCATATATTTT; CDR3aa: CASSSPDRVGNTIYF; d_gene: TRBD1; j_gene: TRBJ1-3; abundance: NA; v_gene: TRBV28; len: 15
CDR3nt: TGTGCCAGCAGTCCAATGAGGGGGGGAAGCACAGATACGCAGTATTTT; CDR3aa: CASSPMRGGSTDTQYF; d_gene: NA; j_gene: TRBJ2-3; abundance: NA; v_gene: TRBV25-1; len: 16
CDR3nt: TGTGCCAGCAGCCCCGGGACAGGGGGATTGAACTATGGCTACACCTTC; CDR3aa: CASSPGTGGLNYGYTF; d_gene: TRBD1; j_gene: TRBJ1-2; abundance: once; v_gene: TRBV5-6; len: 16
CDR3nt: TGCAGCGTCTCCGGACAGTATAATGAAAAACTGTTTTTT; CDR3aa: CSVSGQYNEKLFF; d_gene: NA; j_gene: TRBJ1-4; abundance: NA; v_gene: TRBV29-1; len: 13
CDR3nt: TGTGCCAGTAGTGAGGGACTAGCGGGAGATAGCACCGGGGAGCTGTTTTTT; CDR3aa: CASSEGLAGDSTGELFF; d_gene: TRBD2; j_gene: TRBJ2-2; abundance: NA; v_gene: TRBV19; len: 17
CDR3nt: TGCGCCAGCAGCTTGGCCAGTGGCAGCTCCTACAATGAGCAGTTCTTC; CDR3aa: CASSLASGSSYNEQFF; d_gene: NA; j_gene: TRBJ2-1; abundance: NA; v_gene: TRBV5-1; len: 16
CDR3nt: TGCGCCAGCAGCTCGATACTTCGGGACAGAAACTATGGCTACACCTTC; CDR3aa: CASSSILRDRNYGYTF; d_gene: TRBD1; j_gene: TRBJ1-2; abundance: NA; v_gene: TRBV4-1; len: 16
CDR3nt: TGTGCCTGGAGTGTGGGGGGCGCCGGAACCGGGGAGCTGTTTTTT; CDR3aa: CAWSVGGAGTGELFF; d_gene: NA; j_gene: TRBJ2-2; abundance: NA; v_gene: TRBV30; len: 15
CDR3nt: TGTGCCAGCAGCTCAGGGACAGGGGAAGGGGCCTTGAACACTGAAGCTTTCTTT; CDR3aa: CASSSGTGEGALNTEAFF; d_gene: TRBD1; j_gene: TRBJ1-1; abundance: NA; v_gene: TRBV7-3; len: 18
CDR3nt: TGTGCCAGCAACCCCCTGGGGGCGACCGAGACCCAGTACTTC; CDR3aa: CASNPLGATETQYF; d_gene: NA; j_gene: TRBJ2-5; abundance: NA; v_gene: TRBV6-6; len: 14
CDR3nt: TGTGCCAGTAGAGGGAACACCGGGGAGCTGTTTTTT; CDR3aa: CASRGNTGELFF; d_gene: NA; j_gene: TRBJ2-2; abundance: few; v_gene: TRBV19; len: 12
CDR3nt: TGCAGCGTCGGAGGACAGTCCGGACTGGTCGAGCAGTACTTC; CDR3aa: CSVGGQSGLVEQYF; d_gene: NA; j_gene: TRBJ2-7; abundance: NA; v_gene: TRBV29-1; len: 14
CDR3nt: TGTGCCAGCAGTATACTAGCGGGAGGCTACAATGAGCAGTTCTTC; CDR3aa: CASSILAGGYNEQFF; d_gene: TRBD2; j_gene: TRBJ2-1; abundance: once; v_gene: TRBV2; len: 15
CDR3nt: TGTGCCTGGAGTGTCGGTGGGATGAACACTGAAGCTTTCTTT; CDR3aa: CAWSVGGMNTEAFF; d_gene: NA; j_gene: TRBJ1-1; abundance: NA; v_gene: TRBV30; len: 14
CDR3nt: TGCGCCAGCGCCCTGGGGGCGTATAATGAAAAACTGTTTTTT; CDR3aa: CASALGAYNEKLFF; d_gene: NA; j_gene: TRBJ1-4; abundance: NA; v_gene: TRBV5-1; len: 14
CDR3nt: TGTGCCAGCAGCTTCACCAGCGGGAGTGGTACCGGGGAGCTGTTTTTT; CDR3aa: CASSFTSGSGTGELFF; d_gene: TRBD2; j_gene: TRBJ2-2; abundance: NA; v_gene: TRBV9; len: 16